These T cell receptor beta chains were read from a single sample in a study of shared clonotypes between healthy human individuals. Profiled with immunoSEQ multiplex PCR; TCRdb holds only in-frame clones, not every one. Among about 2.4 million clones listed, around 94% were seen once. The source material was naive CD4+ T cells sorted from blood. Every receptor here comes from a man younger than 35 in good health. The CDR3 runs from the conserved cysteine through the conserved F or W.

CDR3aa	len	v_gene	j_gene
CASSLSHRNYEQYF	14	TRBV27	TRBJ2-7
CASREPGTDTQYF	13	TRBV6-5	TRBJ2-3
CASRGNRGLSYEQYF	15	TRBV6-1	TRBJ2-7
CASSRDREEETQYF	14	TRBV7-9	TRBJ2-5
CASSLESRGASGFTYEQYF	19	TRBV7-2	TRBJ2-7
CASSSPTGTRNSPLHF	16	TRBV28	TRBJ1-6
CASSLFGGETQYF	13	TRBV5-1	TRBJ2-5
CASSLLWITGNEQFF	15	TRBV11-2	TRBJ2-1
CASSVPAGLIYGYTF	15	TRBV6-1	TRBJ1-2
CASSLRDGSMEQYF	14	TRBV5-4	TRBJ2-7
CASSWEDSSYNSPLHF	16	TRBV5-1	TRBJ1-6
CASSLGPLSANEKLFF	16	TRBV5-6	TRBJ1-4
CASSQDPARMGETQYF	16	TRBV4-1	TRBJ2-5
CASSQFGTGRLHGYTF	16	TRBV4-2	TRBJ1-2
CASRDRVGMNTEAFF	15	TRBV28	TRBJ1-1
CASSPSSGRGNIQYF	15	TRBV11-2	TRBJ2-4
CASSSGQGGPTDTQYF	16	TRBV9	TRBJ2-3
CASTYSGTANEQYF	14	TRBV6-6	TRBJ2-7
CASSDRDTLRANIQYF	16	TRBV6-1	TRBJ2-4
CASSAAGGRGETQYF	15	TRBV5-5	TRBJ2-5
CASRFGLEGSPLHF	14	TRBV10-2	TRBJ1-6
CASSFGGTLEKLFF	14	TRBV27	TRBJ1-4
CASSEALTSYEQYF	14	TRBV2	TRBJ2-7
CASSRGNPGELFF	13	TRBV27	TRBJ2-2
CASSGRQVYNSPLHF	15	TRBV6-1	TRBJ1-6
CASSLQGNNQPQHF	14	TRBV2	TRBJ1-5
CASSDGTVNTEAFF	14	TRBV7-9	TRBJ1-1
CASTRDSTYQPQHF	14	TRBV19	TRBJ1-5
CASSGGTGIGELFF	14	TRBV5-5	TRBJ2-2
CASSPPSRTGELFF	14	TRBV18	TRBJ2-2
CASSDLMWGPGSPLHF	16	TRBV5-6	TRBJ1-6
CASSPRTGNGNTIYF	15	TRBV5-8	TRBJ1-3
CASSLVSSSNQPQHF	15	TRBV19	TRBJ1-5
CASHGDLNQPQHF	13	TRBV18	TRBJ1-5
CASSEAGTLAREYF	14	TRBV2	TRBJ2-7
CATAGAGVLETQYF	14	TRBV27	TRBJ2-5
CASTRTSVSYEQYF	14	TRBV2	TRBJ2-7
CASRWLAGESYNEQFF	16	TRBV2	TRBJ2-1
CASTASGGTSYEQYF	15	TRBV6-1	TRBJ2-7
CASSPSWDRTLEQYF	15	TRBV11-1	TRBJ2-7